What follows are 18 T cell receptor beta chains derived from one specimen sequenced in a study of T cell responses to AZD1222 COVID-19 vaccine. Measured with immunoSEQ multiplex PCR; TCRdb has only the in-frame clones, and not every one. The sample consists of approximately 150,000 clones, approximately 90% of them appearing once. The source was peripheral blood, collected on day 0 of AZD1222 vaccination. All receptors come from an adult in good health.

The CDR3 loop reads CAGSKRSDFSEAFF. Written as DNA, the CDR3 is TGTGCCGGGTCGAAGAGATCAGATTTCTCTGAAGCTTTCTTT. J is TRBJ1-1 and V is TRBV28; D unresolved. The CDR3 covers 14 residues. CDR1 and CDR2 from the germline V gene are MDHEN and SYDVKM. Trimming removed 11 bases from V and 6 bases from J, with 22 bases in between.

DNA for the CDR3: TGTGCCAGCAGCGGACAGGGGTCGGGAACAGATACGCAGTATTTT. This sequence encodes CASSGQGSGTDTQYF. V usage is TRBV9 and J usage is TRBJ2-3, with TRBD1 matching over 8 bases. CDR3 length: 15 amino acids. Germline CDR1 SGDLS, CDR2 YYNGEE. Losses at the gene ends were 3 bases for V and 3 bases for J; bases not matched to a gene: 6.

The genes are TRBV27 and TRBJ1-1; D uncertain. Germline V gene sequence: CDR1 MNHEY, CDR2 SMNVEV (reference sequence). This CDR3 has 14 residues. V shed 4 bases and J shed 1 base, with 10 bases lying between them. CDR3 coding DNA: TGTGCCAGCAGTTCCCTCCGTCCGAACACTGAAGCTTTCTTT. It is translated as CASSSLRPNTEAFF.

This clone was observed many times. The sample carries other DNA sequences with the same CDR3. The chain uses TRBV28 and TRBJ2-5; D perhaps matches TRBD2 (6 bases). The CDR3 consists of 16 residues. Germline CDR1 MDHEN, CDR2 SYDVKM. The V and J ends lost 8 bases and 2 bases respectively, with 21 bases between them. The CDR3 bases are TGTGCCAGCGAAACAAGGGACGGGACTCTACAAGAGACCCAGTACTTC. Its protein is CASETRDGTLQETQYF.

The V and J genes are TRBV5-3 and TRBJ1-2; D might be TRBD1 (5 bases). TRBV5-3 is noted as an ORF with a role that remains uncertain. V gave up 5 bases and J gave up 1 base, with 12 bases separating them. The CDR3 covers 14 residues. The CDR3 sequence: CARRPPGLNYGYTF. As DNA, the CDR3 is TGTGCCAGAAGACCTCCGGGACTTAACTATGGCTACACCTTC.

The chain couples TRBV4-2 to TRBJ2-3, with TRBD2 matching 14 bases. This CDR3 comprises 19 residues. Unmatched junction bases numbered 9, after V lost 2 bases and J lost 2 bases. Germline CDR1 is LGHNA and CDR2 is YNFKEQ. The CDR3 DNA follows: TGTGCCAGCAGCCAACCTTCGGGACTAGCGGGAGAATACACAGATACGCAGTATTTT. Its translation: CASSQPSGLAGEYTDTQYF.

The genes are TRBV2 and TRBJ1-1; a possible D gene is TRBD1 (5 bases). Germline CDR1 and CDR2: SNHLY and FYNNEI. This CDR3 has 15 amino acids. The ends were cut back, 9 bases at V and 1 base at J, with 18 bases in the middle. This CDR3 reads CARLEPGLGNTEAFF. CDR3 DNA sequence: TGTGCCAGATTAGAACCGGGACTGGGGAACACTGAAGCTTTCTTT.

This chain links TRBV10-3 with TRBJ2-1, with D perhaps matching TRBD1 or TRBD2 (5 bases each). The CDR3 totals 15 residues. V was cut by 4 bases and J by 4 bases, with 14 bases left in between. Per the germline V gene, CDR1 is ENHRY and CDR2 is SYGVKD. In DNA, the CDR3 is TGTGCCATCAGTGTAGGGGCTAGCCGGTACAATGAGCAGTTCTTC. Its protein is CAISVGASRYNEQFF.

The rearrangement uses TRBV7-3 and TRBJ2-7; TRBD1 aligns across 9 bases. The CDR3 loop spans 16 amino acids. Per germline, CDR1 SGHTA and CDR2 FQGTGA. Trimming removed 1 base from V and 4 bases from J; junction bases left unmatched: 8. The CDR3, as DNA: TGTGCCAGCAGCTTAAACCCCGGGACAGGGTTTTACGAGCAGTACTTC. Its protein product is CASSLNPGTGFYEQYF.

The V call is TRBV5-4, the J call TRBJ2-1; a possible D gene is TRBD2 (6 bases). This CDR3 has 13 residues. In germline, CDR1 is SGHNT, CDR2 YYREEE (reference sequence). The ends were cut back, 0 bases at V and 10 bases at J, with 11 bases in the middle. Here the CDR3 reads CASSLVVAGEQFF. Here the CDR3 DNA reads TGTGCCAGCAGCTTGGTGGTTGCGGGAGAGCAGTTCTTC.

The chain uses TRBV28 and TRBJ1-5; a possible D gene is TRBD1 (6 bases). V gave up 2 bases and J gave up 4 bases, with 9 bases separating them. The CDR3 length is 14 residues. CDR1 is MDHEN and CDR2 is SYDVKM in the germline V gene. The CDR3 spells CASSLGQRNQPQHF. The CDR3 DNA follows: TGTGCCAGCAGTTTAGGACAGCGGAATCAGCCCCAGCATTTT.

The V gene is TRBV28, the J gene TRBJ2-1, with D possibly being TRBD1 or TRBD2 (6 bases each). Per the germline V gene, CDR1 is MDHEN and CDR2 is SYDVKM. V lost 5 bases and J 10 bases, leaving 24 bases between the germline ends. The CDR3 consists of 16 residues. The CDR3 region is CASSPGGGHPSREQFF. The DNA for the CDR3 is TGTGCCAGCAGTCCCGGGGGCGGGCATCCTTCTCGGGAGCAGTTCTTC.

The chain carries TRBV6-5 and TRBJ1-2, with 9 bases lining up with TRBD1. Germline CDR1 MNHEY, CDR2 SVGAGI. V lost 5 bases, J lost 8 bases, and 12 bases stayed unmatched. CDR3 length equals 15 residues. CDR3 region: CASSTPPGTGQGYTF. The CDR3 coding sequence is TGTGCCAGCAGTACCCCCCCGGGGACAGGGCAGGGCTACACCTTC.

This chain joins TRBV29-1 and TRBJ1-2; the match to TRBD1 covers 7 bases. Germline loops: CDR1 SQVTM, CDR2 ANQGSEA. With V trimmed by 7 bases and J by 1 base, 6 bases remained unmatched. The CDR3 spans 13 residues. The CDR3 here is CSGGQSLNYGYTF. In nucleotides, the CDR3 is TGCAGCGGGGGACAGAGCCTTAACTATGGCTACACCTTC.

J is TRBJ2-2 and V is TRBV6-5; D is perhaps TRBD1 (5 bases). The V and J ends lost 7 bases and 2 bases respectively, with 8 bases between them. This CDR3 has 13 amino acids. Germline lookup yields CDR1 MNHEY and CDR2 SVGAGI. The CDR3 DNA reads as TGTGCCAGCAAGGACACTAACACCGGGGAGCTGTTTTTT. Residues: CASKDTNTGELFF.

This clone has only one observation. V is TRBV2 and J is TRBJ2-3, with TRBD1 matching 9 bases. J was trimmed by 4 bases and V by 3 bases; bases with no gene match: 5. This CDR3 is 15 amino acids long. Germline V gene lookup returns CDR1 SNHLY and CDR2 FYNNEI. In DNA, the CDR3 is TGTGCCAGCAGTGATCCAAGGGACAGGGCAGATACGCAGTATTTT. It yields the protein CASSDPRDRADTQYF.

The chain uses TRBV7-2 and TRBJ2-1; D call uncertain. CDR1 and CDR2 (germline): SGHTA, FQGNSA. The V end lost 1 base, the J end lost 7 bases, and 8 bases lay between the germline ends. The CDR3 extends over 13 amino acids. CDR3 loop: CASSLDLVNEQFF. CDR3 DNA: TGTGCCAGCAGCTTAGACCTGGTTAATGAGCAGTTCTTC.

The CDR3 reads CASSQDAGTNEKLFF. DNA for the CDR3: TGCGCCAGCAGCCAAGATGCAGGAACTAATGAAAAACTGTTTTTT. The V gene is TRBV4-3, the J gene TRBJ1-4; D unresolved. CDR1 LGHNA and CDR2 YSLEER come from the germline V gene. CDR3 length: 15 residues. The ends were cut back, 0 bases at V and 1 base at J, with 6 bases in the middle.